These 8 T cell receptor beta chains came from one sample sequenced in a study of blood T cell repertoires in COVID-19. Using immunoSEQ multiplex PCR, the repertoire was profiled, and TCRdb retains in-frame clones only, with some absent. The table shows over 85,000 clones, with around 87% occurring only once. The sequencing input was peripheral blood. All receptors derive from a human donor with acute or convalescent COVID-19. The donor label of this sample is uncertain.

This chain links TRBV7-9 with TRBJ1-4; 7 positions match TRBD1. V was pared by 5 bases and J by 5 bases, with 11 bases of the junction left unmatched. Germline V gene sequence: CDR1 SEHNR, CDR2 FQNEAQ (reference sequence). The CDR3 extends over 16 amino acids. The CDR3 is CASSQTTGYPNEKLFF. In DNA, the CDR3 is TGTGCCAGCAGCCAAACGACAGGGTACCCCAATGAAAAACTGTTTTTT. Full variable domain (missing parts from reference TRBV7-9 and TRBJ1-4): DTGVSQNPRHKITKRGQNVTFRCDPISEHNRLYWYRQTLGQGPEFLTYFQNEAQLEKSRLLSDRFSAERPKGSFSTLEIQRTEQGDSAMYLCASSQTTGYPNEKLFFGSGTQLSVL.

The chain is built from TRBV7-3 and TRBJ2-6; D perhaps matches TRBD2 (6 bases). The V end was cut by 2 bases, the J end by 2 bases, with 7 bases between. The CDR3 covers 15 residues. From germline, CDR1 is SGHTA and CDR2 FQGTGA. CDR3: CASSLRGTGANVLTF. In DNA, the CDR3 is TGTGCCAGCAGCTTACGGGGGACTGGGGCCAACGTCCTGACTTTC.

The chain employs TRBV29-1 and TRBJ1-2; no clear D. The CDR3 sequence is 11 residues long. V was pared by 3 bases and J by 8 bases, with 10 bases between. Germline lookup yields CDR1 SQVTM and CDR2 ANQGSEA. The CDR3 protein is CSVEEGGGYTF. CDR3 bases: TGCAGCGTTGAGGAGGGAGGCGGCTACACCTTC.

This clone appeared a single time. The CDR3 reads CASSIPLAGGRNEQFF. For the CDR3, the DNA is TGTGCCAGTAGTATACCCCTAGCGGGGGGGAGGAATGAGCAGTTCTTC. The chain links TRBV19 to TRBJ2-1; 12 nucleotides align to TRBD2. CDR3 length: 16 amino acids. Germline V gene data show CDR1 as LNHDA and CDR2 as SQIVND (reference sequence). Trimming took 2 bases from V and 7 from J; bases not matched to a gene: 6.

The CDR3 spells CASSLAGPYEQYF. The CDR3 bases are TGTGCCAGCAGTTTAGCAGGGCCCTACGAGCAGTACTTC. V is TRBV27 and J is TRBJ2-7; possible D gene TRBD1, 5 bases. The CDR3 spans 13 residues. V was pared by 2 bases and J by 2 bases, with 7 bases between. Germline V lookup: CDR1 MNHEY, CDR2 SMNVEV (reference sequence).

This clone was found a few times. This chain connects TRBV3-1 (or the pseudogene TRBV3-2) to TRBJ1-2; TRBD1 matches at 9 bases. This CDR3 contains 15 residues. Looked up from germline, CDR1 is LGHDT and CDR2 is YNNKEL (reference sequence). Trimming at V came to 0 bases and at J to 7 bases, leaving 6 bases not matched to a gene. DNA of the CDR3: TGTGCCAGCAGCCAAGACGGGACAGGGTTTTCTGGCTACACCTTC. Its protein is CASSQDGTGFSGYTF.

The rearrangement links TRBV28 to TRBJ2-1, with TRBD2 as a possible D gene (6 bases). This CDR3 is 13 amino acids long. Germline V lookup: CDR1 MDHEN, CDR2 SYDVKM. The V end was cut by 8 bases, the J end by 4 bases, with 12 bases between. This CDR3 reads CASGLAVYNEQFF. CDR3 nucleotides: TGTGCCAGCGGATTAGCGGTGTACAATGAGCAGTTCTTC. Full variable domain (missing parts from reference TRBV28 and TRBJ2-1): DVKVTQSSRYLVKRTGEKVFLECVQDMDHENMFWYRQDPGLGLRLIYFSYDVKMKEKGDIPEGYSVSREKKERFSLILESASTNQTSMYLCASGLAVYNEQFFGPGTRLTVL.

CDR3 nucleotides: TGCGCCAGCAGCCGAGACAGAGGTTACTCTGGAAACACCATATATTTT. This sequence encodes CASSRDRGYSGNTIYF. V and J are TRBV5-1 and TRBJ1-3, with D possibly being TRBD1 (5 bases). Germline assignment: CDR1 SGHRS and CDR2 YFSETQ. Trimming took off 4 bases at V and 0 bases at J, with 14 bases between the two ends. This CDR3 comprises 16 residues. Drawing the rest from reference TRBV5-1 and TRBJ1-3, the complete variable domain is KAGVTQTPRYLIKTRGQQVTLSCSPISGHRSVSWYQQTPGQGLQFLFEYFSETQRNKGNFPGRFSGRQFSNSRSEMNVSTLELGDSALYLCASSRDRGYSGNTIYFGEGSWLTVV.